These 31 T cell receptor beta chains were all obtained from the same sample, sequenced in a study of T cells after yellow fever vaccination. MiXCR was run by TCRdb on the 5' RACE reads, yielding one entry per CDR3 protein. The table includes some 340,000 distinct CDR3 sequences, approximately 4% detected once. This material consisted of PBMCs, taken 5 days after the yellow fever booster vaccination. The source is a man between 18 and 35 years old who received the YFV17D yellow fever vaccine.

In its sample, this clonotype was seen a few times. V is TRBV27 and J is TRBJ1-3; 7 bases line up with TRBD1. Germline values: CDR1 MNHEY, CDR2 SMNVEV (reference sequence). CDR3 size: 22 residues. V trimming: 8 bases; J trimming: 0 bases; junction bases outside the gene matches: 28. DNA for the CDR3: TGTGCCAGCGCAGGACGGTTTCAACCGGCGTCCGGGACAGCTCCCTCTGGAAACACCATATATTTT. It specifies CASAGRFQPASGTAPSGNTIYF.

Remarks on this clonotype: An end of the junction does not agree with germline; a read error may underlie this. The genes are TRBV5-5 and TRBJ1-5; D perhaps matches TRBD1 (5 bases). CDR1 is SGHKS and CDR2 is YYEKEE in the germline V gene (reference sequence). This CDR3 comprises 14 residues. CDR3 in amino acids: CASSLSAGRWPKHF. CDR3 bases: TGTGCCAGCAGCTTGTCGGCAGGGAGGTGGCCCAAGCATTTT.

This clonotype has a count of ten or more. The chain has TRBV27 and TRBJ2-1; 11 nucleotides align to TRBD1. The junction had 1 base not matched to a gene; V was cut back by 3 bases and J by 3 bases. The V gene's germline CDR1 is MNHEY and CDR2 SMNVEV (reference sequence). The CDR3 spans 15 residues. The CDR3 reads CASSLGQGVYNEQFF. The CDR3 DNA follows: TGTGCCAGCAGTTTGGGACAGGGGGTCTACAATGAGCAGTTCTTC.

In its sample, this clonotype was seen a few times. The chain carries TRBV12-3 or TRBV12-4 and TRBJ2-1; D is ambiguous. The CDR3 sequence is 13 residues long. Trimming removed 9 bases from V and 7 bases from J, with 16 bases in between. The CDR3 region has the DNA TGTGCCAGTTGGAACTGGTTGGGAAATGAGCAGTTCTTC. Its protein product is CASWNWLGNEQFF.

This clonotype has ten or more counts. The chain combines TRBV28 with TRBJ2-1; a weak D match, TRBD2 (5 bases). The ends were cut back, 7 bases at V and 0 bases at J, with 16 bases in the middle. CDR1 MDHEN and CDR2 SYDVKM come from the germline V gene. The CDR3 covers 16 residues. The CDR3 spells CASNPIATHSYNEQFF. CDR3 nucleotides: TGTGCCAGCAACCCGATAGCGACCCACTCCTACAATGAGCAGTTCTTC.

The chain has TRBV12-3 or TRBV12-4 and TRBJ1-2; possible D gene TRBD1, 6 bases. The ends were cut back, 3 bases at V and 4 bases at J, with 12 bases in the middle. CDR3 length: 14 amino acids. CDR3 protein: CASSLAGAGYGYTF. CDR3 in DNA: TGTGCCAGCAGTTTGGCAGGGGCCGGCTATGGCTACACCTTC.

This clonotype occurred many times. This chain connects TRBV6-6 to TRBJ1-2, with a tentative D call TRBD1 (5 bases). Germline-derived CDR1 and CDR2 are MNHNY and SVGAGI (reference sequence). The V end lost 2 bases, the J end lost 4 bases, and 8 bases lay between the germline ends. The CDR3 has 13 residues. The CDR3 DNA reads as TGTGCCAGCAGTTACCAGCAGGGCTATGGCTACACCTTC. Translated, it gives CASSYQQGYGYTF.

This clonotype was seen more than once but under ten times. The rearrangement joins TRBV15 to TRBJ2-5; tentatively, D is TRBD1 or TRBD2 (6 bases each). Germline V gene data show CDR1 as LNHNV and CDR2 as YYDKDF (reference sequence). The V end lost 4 bases, the J end lost 5 bases, and 8 bases lay between the germline ends. This CDR3 has 12 amino acids. CDR3: CATSKGGETQYF. Here the CDR3 DNA reads TGTGCCACCAGCAAAGGGGGGGAGACCCAGTACTTC.

The rearrangement uses TRBV5-4 and TRBJ2-2; no clear D. CDR3 length equals 15 residues. Trimming took 4 bases from V and 2 from J, leaving 12 bases between them. Germline V lookup: CDR1 SGHNT, CDR2 YYREEE (reference sequence). The CDR3: CASSLGSLNTGELFF. The DNA for the CDR3 is TGTGCCAGCAGCCTTGGGTCCCTTAACACCGGGGAGCTGTTTTTT.

V usage is TRBV6-2 or TRBV6-3 and J usage is TRBJ1-6; no firm D call. This CDR3 is 14 amino acids long. Per germline, CDR1 MNHEY and CDR2 SVGEGT. Trimming shortened V by 4 bases and J by 10 bases, and 14 bases separated the two germline ends. This CDR3 reads CASSWTSEGSPLHF. CDR3 coding DNA: TGTGCCAGCAGTTGGACCTCGGAGGGCTCACCCCTCCACTTT.

This clonotype has just a few counts. The chain employs TRBV6-5 and TRBJ2-3, with a tentative D call TRBD1 (6 bases). Trimming took 0 bases from V and 6 from J, leaving 7 bases between them. The CDR3 runs to 13 residues. Germline assignment: CDR1 MNHEY and CDR2 SVGAGI. For the CDR3, the DNA is TGTGCCAGCAGTTACTCCCAGGGGGATACGCAGTATTTT. Residues: CASSYSQGDTQYF.

V usage is TRBV5-1 and J usage is TRBJ2-7, with TRBD2 matching over 7 bases. Losses at the gene ends were 4 bases for V and 4 bases for J; bases not matched to a gene: 8. Germline V lookup: CDR1 SGHRS, CDR2 YFSETQ. The CDR3 is 14 residues long. Here the CDR3 DNA reads TGCGCCAGCAGCCTTCAGGGAGCGGGGTACGAGCAGTACTTC. Encoded protein: CASSLQGAGYEQYF.

This clonotype was observed a handful of times. This rearrangement joins TRBV6-2 or TRBV6-3 to TRBJ2-7; D is perhaps TRBD1 or TRBD2 (5 bases each). Trimming shortened V by 2 bases and J by 3 bases, and 14 bases separated the two germline ends. CDR1 and CDR2 (germline): MNHEY, SVGEGT. The CDR3 is made up of 15 amino acids. The CDR3 region has the DNA TGTGCCAGCAGTTACCTGCCGGGACGGAACTACGAGCAGTACGTC. Translated: CASSYLPGRNYEQYV.

This clonotype has only a few counts. This sequence joins TRBV12-3 or TRBV12-4 and TRBJ2-3; 12 positions match TRBD2. V shed 7 bases, J shed 0 bases, and the junction held 8 bases outside the gene matches. The CDR3 runs to 17 residues. The DNA for the CDR3 is TGTGCCAGCACCCCGACTAGCGGGGGCCGCAGCACAGATACGCAGTATTTT. Encoded protein: CASTPTSGGRSTDTQYF.

This clonotype was observed a few times. The gene calls are TRBV7-2 and TRBJ2-2; TRBD1 might be the D (5 bases). Trimming stripped 1 base from V and 4 bases from J, with 13 bases between. The CDR3 is 16 amino acids. CDR1 is SGHTA, CDR2 FQGNSA, per germline. DNA for the CDR3: TGTGCCAGCAGCTTAGTGGCAGGGTGGGCCACCGGGGAGCTGTTTTTT. As protein: CASSLVAGWATGELFF.

The CDR3 region is CASSYSWGGDVGNQPQHF. The CDR3 region has the DNA TGTGCCAGCAGTTACTCGTGGGGTGGGGATGTCGGCAATCAGCCCCAGCATTTT. The gene calls are TRBV6-2 or TRBV6-3 and TRBJ1-5; D unresolved. Germline V lookup: CDR1 MNHEY, CDR2 SVGEGT. V lost 0 bases, J lost 2 bases, and 17 bases lay in between. CDR3 size: 18 residues.

V and J are TRBV28 and TRBJ1-6; tentative D call: TRBD1 (6 bases). Looked up from germline, CDR1 is MDHEN and CDR2 is SYDVKM. Trimming pared 1 base from V and 3 bases from J, leaving 13 bases between. This CDR3 contains 17 residues. The CDR3 DNA is TGTGCCAGCAGTTTATCCGGGGGCGCCTACTATAATTCACCCCTCCACTTT. Amino acid sequence: CASSLSGGAYYNSPLHF.

In this sample, this clonotype turned up many times. J is TRBJ2-1 and V is TRBV11-2; either TRBD1 or TRBD2 may supply D (5 bases each). The CDR3 sequence is 14 residues long. Germline CDR1 is SGHAT and CDR2 is FQNNGV. Trimming left V 5 bases short and J 10 bases short, with 18 bases between. The CDR3, as DNA: TGTGCCAGCAGCGAGGGCCTCCAGGGCAACGAGCAGTTCTTC. This encodes CASSEGLQGNEQFF.

This clonotype was seen only a few times. The chain has TRBV21-1 and TRBJ2-1; no DNA check was done on the table's D call, TRBD2. TRBV21-1 is noted as a pseudogene. The CDR3 is 13 amino acids. CDR3 protein: CASSKDGSAEQFF. The CDR3 DNA is TGTGCCAGCAGCAAAGACGGTAGCGCTGAGCAGTTCTTC.

This clonotype showed up just a few times. V is TRBV11-2 and J is TRBJ2-5, with 11 bases fitting TRBD2. From germline, CDR1 is SGHAT and CDR2 FQNNGV. The ends lost 0 bases at V and 7 bases at J; junction bases unmatched: 4. The length of the CDR3 is 15 residues. The CDR3 DNA sequence: TGTGCCAGCAGCTTAGATAGCGGGGGGGTAGGGACCCAGTACTTC. Protein sequence: CASSLDSGGVGTQYF.

The rearrangement uses TRBV7-9 and TRBJ2-7; D gene unclear. Trimming stripped 5 bases from V and 0 bases from J, with 8 bases between. The germline gives CDR1 SEHNR, CDR2 FQNEAQ (reference sequence). CDR3 length: 13 amino acids. CDR3 DNA: TGTGCCAGCAGCCCCCCCAGCTCCTACGAGCAGTACGTC. Translated: CASSPPSSYEQYV.

This clonotype occurred many times. This chain links TRBV5-1 with TRBJ2-3, with D unresolved. Trimming took 0 bases from V and 0 from J, leaving 11 bases between them. This CDR3 comprises 16 residues. Germline V gene data show CDR1 as SGHRS and CDR2 as YFSETQ. CDR3 loop: CASSLVRKSSTDTQYF. The CDR3 DNA sequence: TGCGCCAGCAGCTTGGTGCGGAAATCTAGCACAGATACGCAGTATTTT.

This chain joins TRBV7-2 and TRBJ2-1; TRBD1 matches at 10 bases. CDR1 is SGHTA and CDR2 is FQGNSA in the germline V gene. CDR3 length equals 16 residues. V trimming: 1 base; J trimming: 4 bases; junction bases outside the gene matches: 4. CDR3 DNA sequence: TGTGCCAGCAGCTTAGGGACAGGGGGATATTACAATGAGCAGTTCTTC. It translates to CASSLGTGGYYNEQFF.

The chain recombines TRBV20-1 with TRBJ2-5; no clear D gene. The V gene's germline CDR1 is DFQATT and CDR2 SNEGSKA (reference sequence). V gave up 1 base and J gave up 2 bases, with 11 bases separating them. The CDR3 consists of 14 residues. The CDR3 DNA follows: TGCAGTGCTAGAGCCCGGCGCTTGCAAGAGACCCAGTACTTC. It codes for CSARARRLQETQYF.

Ten or more counts support this clonotype. The chain joins TRBV7-9 to TRBJ2-1; the match to TRBD1 covers 8 bases. This CDR3 contains 16 residues. The V and J ends lost 4 bases and 0 bases, in that order; junction bases with no gene match: 5. In germline, CDR1 is SEHNR, CDR2 FQNEAQ (reference sequence). The CDR3 DNA is TGTGCCAGCAGCTCCCCCCAGGGGGCCTCCTACAATGAGCAGTTCTTC. It specifies CASSSPQGASYNEQFF.

This clonotype was seen more than once but under ten times. The V and J genes are TRBV4-3 and TRBJ1-4; D unresolved. Per the germline V gene, CDR1 is LGHNA and CDR2 is YSLEER. The CDR3 totals 17 residues. Trimming removed 0 bases at V and 6 bases at J, with 17 bases between. CDR3 residues: CASSQEASTLFYEKLFF. The CDR3, as DNA: TGCGCCAGCAGCCAAGAGGCGTCAACCCTCTTCTATGAAAAACTGTTTTTT.

The chain carries TRBV5-4 and TRBJ2-7, with a possible D match to TRBD1 (5 bases). Germline V CDR1 and CDR2: SGHNT, YYREEE (reference sequence). Trimming shortened V by 4 bases and J by 7 bases, and 15 bases separated the two germline ends. The CDR3 loop spans 13 amino acids. CDR3 region: CASSPQTVKEQYF. The DNA of the CDR3 is TGTGCCAGCAGCCCTCAGACAGTTAAGGAGCAGTACTTC.

This clonotype was seen at least ten times. The chain employs TRBV7-2 and TRBJ2-3; D is ambiguous. Trimming removed 0 bases at V and 5 bases at J, with 9 bases between. The CDR3 length is 14 residues. The germline V gene encodes CDR1 SGHTA and CDR2 FQGNSA. CDR3 residues: CASSLARSGDTQYF. DNA for the CDR3: TGTGCCAGCAGCTTAGCGCGGTCCGGAGATACGCAGTATTTT.

In its sample, this clonotype was seen a few times. CDR3 DNA: TGTGCCAGCAGCTTGGTTCCCACCGCCTCCTACGAGCAGTACGTC. It is translated as CASSLVPTASYEQYV. The gene calls are TRBV5-4 and TRBJ2-7, with D hard to call. The CDR3 sequence is 15 residues long. Germline CDR1 reads SGHNT; CDR2 reads YYREEE (reference sequence). Trimming shortened V by 0 bases and J by 0 bases, and 10 bases separated the two germline ends.

The gene calls are TRBV19 and TRBJ2-3, with D possibly being TRBD1 or TRBD2 (5 bases each). Germline assignment: CDR1 LNHDA and CDR2 SQIVND (reference sequence). The CDR3 has 14 amino acids. V was cut by 3 bases and J by 4 bases, with 11 bases left in between. Written as DNA, the CDR3 is TGTGCCAGTAGTATTTATCTGGGACCAGATACGCAGTATTTT. Its translation: CASSIYLGPDTQYF.

The chain combines TRBV3-1 with TRBJ2-3; no clear D gene. Germline V lookup: CDR1 LGHDT, CDR2 YNNKEL (reference sequence). Trimming removed 1 base from V and 5 bases from J, with 13 bases in between. The CDR3 is 15 residues long. The CDR3 nucleotides read TGTGCCAGCAGCCAAGTCAAGGCCCGTATAGATACGCAGTATTTT. Translated, it gives CASSQVKARIDTQYF.